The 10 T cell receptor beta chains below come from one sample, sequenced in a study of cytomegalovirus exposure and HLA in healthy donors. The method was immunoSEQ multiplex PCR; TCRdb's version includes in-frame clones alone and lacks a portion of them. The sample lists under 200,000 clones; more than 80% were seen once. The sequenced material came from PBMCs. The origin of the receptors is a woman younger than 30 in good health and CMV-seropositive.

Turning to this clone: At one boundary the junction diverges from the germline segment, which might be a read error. For the CDR3, the DNA is TGCTTCAGCGGGACTAGCGTGACCAATGAGCAGTTCTTC. As protein: CFSGTSVTNEQFF. V gene TRBV7-3 combines with J gene TRBJ2-1; 10 bases map to TRBD2. From germline, CDR1 is SGHTA and CDR2 FQGTGA. The CDR3 covers 13 residues.

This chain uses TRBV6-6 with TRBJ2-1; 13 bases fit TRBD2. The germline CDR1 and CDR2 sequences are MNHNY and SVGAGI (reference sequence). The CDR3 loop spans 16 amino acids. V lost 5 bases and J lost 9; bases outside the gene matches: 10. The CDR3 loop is CASSRLAGGGRGEQFF. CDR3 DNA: TGTGCCAGCAGTCGACTAGCGGGGGGCGGCAGGGGTGAGCAGTTCTTC.

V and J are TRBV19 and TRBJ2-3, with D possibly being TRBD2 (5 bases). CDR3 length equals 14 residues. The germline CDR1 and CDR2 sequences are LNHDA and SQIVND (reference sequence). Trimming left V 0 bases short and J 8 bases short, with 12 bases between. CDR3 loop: CASSIDREAPTQYF. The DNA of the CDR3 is TGTGCCAGTAGTATAGATCGGGAAGCCCCTACGCAGTATTTT.

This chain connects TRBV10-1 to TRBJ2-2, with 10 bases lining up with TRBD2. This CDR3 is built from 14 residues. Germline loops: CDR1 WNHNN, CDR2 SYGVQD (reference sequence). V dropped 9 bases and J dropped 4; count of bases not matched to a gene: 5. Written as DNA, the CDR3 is TGCGCCAGTAGCGGGGGGACTCCCACCGGGGAGCTGTTTTTT. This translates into CASSGGTPTGELFF.

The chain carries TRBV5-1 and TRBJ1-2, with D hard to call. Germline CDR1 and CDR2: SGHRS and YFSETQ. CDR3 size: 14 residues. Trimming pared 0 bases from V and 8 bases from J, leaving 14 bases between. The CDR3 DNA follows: TGCGCCAGCAGCTTGGTAGGCGAAAGAGGCGGCTACACCTTC. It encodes CASSLVGERGGYTF. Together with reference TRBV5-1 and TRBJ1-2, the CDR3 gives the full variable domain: KAGVTQTPRYLIKTRGQQVTLSCSPISGHRSVSWYQQTPGQGLQFLFEYFSETQRNKGNFPGRFSGRQFSNSRSEMNVSTLELGDSALYLCASSLVGERGGYTFGSGTRLTVV.

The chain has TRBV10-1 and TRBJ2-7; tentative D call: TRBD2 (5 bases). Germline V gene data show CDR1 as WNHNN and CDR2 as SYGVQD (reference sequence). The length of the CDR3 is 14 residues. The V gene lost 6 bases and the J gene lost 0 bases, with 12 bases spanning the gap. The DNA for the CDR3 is TGCGCCAGCAGCCGGGGTTTTAACTCCTACGAGCAGTACTTC. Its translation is CASSRGFNSYEQYF.

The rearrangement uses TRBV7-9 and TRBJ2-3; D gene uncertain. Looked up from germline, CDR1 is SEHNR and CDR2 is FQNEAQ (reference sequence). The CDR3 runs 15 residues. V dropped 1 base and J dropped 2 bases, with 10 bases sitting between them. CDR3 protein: CASSLGGRLTDTQYF. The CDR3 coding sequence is TGTGCCAGCAGCTTAGGAGGCCGGCTCACAGATACGCAGTATTTT.

The chain's CDR3 is CASSQQGPGGYGYTF. CDR3 sequence (DNA): TGCGCCAGCAGCCAGCAGGGTCCCGGTGGTTATGGCTACACCTTC. V usage is TRBV4-1 and J usage is TRBJ1-2, with D possibly matching TRBD1 (5 bases). Germline loops: CDR1 MGHRA, CDR2 YSYEKL. Trimming cost V 3 bases and J 5 bases, with 16 bases left between them. The CDR3 is 15 residues long.

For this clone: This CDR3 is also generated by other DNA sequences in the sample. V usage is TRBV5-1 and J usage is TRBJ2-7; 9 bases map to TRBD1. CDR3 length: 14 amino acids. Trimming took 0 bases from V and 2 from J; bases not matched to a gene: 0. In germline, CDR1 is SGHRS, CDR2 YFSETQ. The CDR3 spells CASSLGQGAYEQYF. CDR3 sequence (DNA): TGCGCCAGCAGCTTGGGACAGGGGGCCTACGAGCAGTACTTC.

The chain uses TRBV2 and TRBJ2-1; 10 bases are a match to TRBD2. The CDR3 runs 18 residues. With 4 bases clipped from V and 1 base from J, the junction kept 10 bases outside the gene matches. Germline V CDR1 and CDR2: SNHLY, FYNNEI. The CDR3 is CASSVGPAGGVSYNEQFF. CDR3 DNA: TGTGCCAGCAGTGTTGGGCCAGCGGGAGGGGTTTCCTACAATGAGCAGTTCTTC. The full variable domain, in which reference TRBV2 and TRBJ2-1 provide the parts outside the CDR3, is EPEVTQTPSHQVTQMGQEVILRCVPISNHLYFYWYRQILGQKVEFLVSFYNNEISEKSEIFDDQFSVERPDGSNFTLKIRSTKLEDSAMYFCASSVGPAGGVSYNEQFFGPGTRLTVL.